Shown below are 4 T cell receptor beta chains from a single sample sequenced in a study of T-cell reconstitution after alpha-beta-depleted transplantation in children. Library preparation (for TCRbeta) was performed with unique molecular identifiers. TCRdb processed the PCR reads anew with MiXCR; each CDR3 protein has one entry. The sample shows some 200,000 distinct CDR3 sequences, roughly 8.1% of them seen only once. This sample comprised PBMCs, mostly from graft donor cells, obtained 360 days after TCRalphabeta/CD19-depleted stem cell transplant. These receptors came from a male patient between 2 and 9 years old who had a stem cell transplant for acute myeloid leukemia, so the T cells may come from the graft donor.

Ten or more counts support this clonotype. The chain employs TRBV7-3 and TRBJ2-7; D call uncertain. CDR3 size: 14 residues. Germline CDR1 and CDR2: SGHTA and FQGTGA. Trimming cost V 2 bases and J 4 bases, with 12 bases left between them. This chain's CDR3 is CASSLHRVLYEQYV. The CDR3, as DNA: TGTGCCAGCAGCTTACACCGGGTCCTATACGAGCAGTACGTC.

This clonotype came up many times. The chain couples TRBV7-2 to TRBJ2-2; the match to TRBD2 covers 9 bases. The J segment lost 4 bases and the V segment lost 7 bases, leaving 7 bases of the junction unmatched. The CDR3 contains 15 residues. Germline assignment: CDR1 SGHTA and CDR2 FQGNSA. CDR3 nucleotide sequence: TGTGCCAGCACCGCGGGGGGGGCGGGCACCGGGGAGCTGTTTTTT. It codes for CASTAGGAGTGELFF.

The CDR3 region has the DNA TGTGCCAGCAGTTTCCTCCGGTGGGTGGGGTGCGAGCAGTACTTC. This sequence encodes CASSFLRWVGCEQYF. The chain has TRBV12-3 or TRBV12-4 and TRBJ2-7; D not resolved. There are 15 residues in the CDR3. The germline V and J ends were trimmed by 3 bases and 6 bases, with 18 bases remaining between them.

This sequence joins TRBV20-1 and TRBJ2-7, with 11 positions matching TRBD2. After removal of 2 bases from V and 5 bases from J, the junction contained 8 bases not matched to a gene. The CDR3 spans 15 residues. Germline-derived CDR1 and CDR2 are DFQATT and SNEGSKA (reference sequence). CDR3 loop: CSARIPIAGGHEQYF. The DNA for the CDR3 is TGCAGTGCTAGAATCCCTATAGCGGGAGGGCACGAGCAGTACTTC.